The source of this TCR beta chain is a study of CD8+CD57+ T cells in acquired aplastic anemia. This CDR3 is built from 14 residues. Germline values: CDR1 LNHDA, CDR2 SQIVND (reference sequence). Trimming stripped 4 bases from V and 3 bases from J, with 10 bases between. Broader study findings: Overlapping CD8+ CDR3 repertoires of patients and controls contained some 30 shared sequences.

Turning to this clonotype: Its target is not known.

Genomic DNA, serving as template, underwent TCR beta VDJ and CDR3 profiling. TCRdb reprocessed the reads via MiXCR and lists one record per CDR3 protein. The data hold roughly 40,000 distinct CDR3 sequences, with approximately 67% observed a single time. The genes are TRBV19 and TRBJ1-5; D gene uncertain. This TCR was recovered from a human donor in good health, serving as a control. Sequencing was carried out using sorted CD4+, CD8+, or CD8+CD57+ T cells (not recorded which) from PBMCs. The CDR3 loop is CASSTSGSNQPQHF. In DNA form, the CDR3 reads TGTGCCAGTAGTACCTCCGGCTCCAATCAGCCCCAGCATTTT.